These 26 T cell receptor beta chains were sequenced from one sample in a study of vaccination and CD4 T cells after COVID-19. Their antigen targets remain unknown. With the Oncomine TCR Beta short-read assay, DNA from cultured CD4+ T cells was sequenced. One entry per CDR3 protein, called by TCRdb with MiXCR from the PCR reads. Among about 26,000 distinct CDR3 sequences listed, roughly two fifths were seen once. Treatment specified: roughly 10-day PBMC culture with coronavirus spike peptide pools or control peptides (ViraFEST assay). Sequenced input: CD4+ T cells from blood, cultured in vitro. The receptors come from a human donor who had recovered from COVID-19.

This clonotype is labeled as medium-sized. The CDR3 coding sequence is TGTGCCAGCAGTCCGGGACTCCCGGTCACAGATACGCAGTATTTT. This gives the protein CASSPGLPVTDTQYF. The V call is TRBV7-9, the J call TRBJ2-3; D is perhaps TRBD2 (6 bases). Trimming removed 6 bases from V and 2 bases from J, with 15 bases in between. The CDR3 loop spans 15 amino acids. CDR1 and CDR2 from the germline V gene are SEHNR and FQNEAQ (reference sequence).

V gene TRBV6-1 combines with J gene TRBJ1-1, with 7 bases that match TRBD1. This CDR3 region has 14 residues. V shed 6 bases, J shed 7 bases, and the junction held 11 bases outside the gene matches. Looked up from germline, CDR1 is MNHNS and CDR2 is SASEGT. The CDR3: CASSSGTAKLEAFF. The CDR3 DNA reads TGTGCCAGCAGCTCTGGGACAGCGAAACTTGAAGCTTTCTTT.

The rearrangement uses TRBV2 and TRBJ2-2, with no clear D. The V end was cut by 5 bases, the J end by 7 bases, with 5 bases between. The CDR3 sequence is 11 residues long. CDR1 is SNHLY and CDR2 is FYNNEI in the germline V gene. The CDR3 protein is CASSQLGELFF. As DNA, the CDR3 is TGTGCCAGCAGTCAGCTCGGGGAGCTGTTTTTT.

The sample holds one count of this clonotype. The V call is TRBV20-1, the J call TRBJ2-5, with D maybe TRBD1 (6 bases). The V end was cut by 3 bases, the J end by 0 bases, with 14 bases between. Germline-derived CDR1 and CDR2 are DFQATT and SNEGSKA (reference sequence). The CDR3 totals 15 residues. DNA of the CDR3: TGCAGTGCTAGGGCGAACAGGGACGACCAAGAGACCCAGTACTTC. It yields the protein CSARANRDDQETQYF.

In its sample, this clonotype was seen a few times. The chain combines TRBV20-1 with TRBJ1-1, with no clear D. Trimming stripped 4 bases from V and 2 bases from J, with 5 bases between. The CDR3 is 11 residues long. The germline CDR1 and CDR2 sequences are DFQATT and SNEGSKA (reference sequence). The CDR3: CSATPNTEAFF. The CDR3 DNA reads TGCAGTGCTACCCCAAACACTGAAGCTTTCTTT.

V gene TRBV12-3 or TRBV12-4 combines with J gene TRBJ2-7; possible D gene TRBD2, 5 bases. V was trimmed by 8 bases and J by 0 bases, leaving 8 bases between them. The CDR3 is 12 amino acids. The CDR3 loop is CASRGSSYEQYF. As DNA, the CDR3 is TGTGCCAGCCGGGGTAGCTCCTACGAGCAGTACTTC.

This clonotype has just a few counts. This chain links TRBV29-1 with TRBJ1-2, with TRBD1 identical over 7 bases. V gave up 6 bases and J gave up 0 bases; unmatched junction bases: 10. The CDR3 length is 15 residues. The germline V gene has CDR1 SQVTM and CDR2 ANQGSEA. CDR3 residues: CSVPTEDRPNYGYTF. The CDR3 coding sequence is TGCAGCGTACCCACCGAGGACAGGCCTAACTATGGCTACACCTTC. The full variable domain, its missing parts supplied by reference TRBV29-1 and TRBJ1-2, is SAVISQKPSRDICQRGTSLTIQCQVDSQVTMMFWYRQQPGQSLTLIATANQGSEATYESGFVIDKFPISRPNLTFSTLTVSNMSPEDSSIYLCSVPTEDRPNYGYTFGSGTRLTVV.

The V gene is TRBV7-6, the J gene TRBJ2-4; no clear D. CDR3 length: 13 residues. Deletions cut 5 bases from V and 0 bases from J, with 5 bases between. From germline, CDR1 is SGHVS and CDR2 FNYEAQ. CDR3 coding DNA: TGTGCCAGCAGCACTCGAGCCAAAAACATTCAGTACTTC. As protein: CASSTRAKNIQYF.

This clonotype came up once. The V gene is TRBV7-6, the J gene TRBJ2-6, with a tentative D call TRBD1 (6 bases). CDR1 and CDR2 (germline): SGHVS, FNYEAQ. The CDR3 is 17 residues long. Trimming left V 4 bases short and J 0 bases short, with 13 bases between. The CDR3 DNA is TGTGCCAGCAGCTCAGAGCCCAGGGGCTCTGGGGCCAACGTCCTGACTTTC. Translated, it gives CASSSEPRGSGANVLTF. Full variable domain (outside the CDR3, taken from reference TRBV7-6 and TRBJ2-6): GAGVSQSPRYKVTKRGQDVALRCDPISGHVSLYWYRQALGQGPEFLTYFNYEAQQDKSGLPNDRFSAERPEGSISTLTIQRTEQRDSAMYRCASSSEPRGSGANVLTFGAGSRLTVL.

This clonotype was seen only a few times. V gene TRBV18 combines with J gene TRBJ1-2; 12 bases line up with TRBD1. The CDR3 consists of 18 residues. The V segment lost 2 bases and the J segment 4 bases; nucleotides outside the gene matches: 11. Germline CDR1 reads KGHSH; CDR2 reads LQKENI. CDR3 sequence (DNA): TGTGCCAGCTCACCAGGCCCGGGACAGGGGGCGCGTGGCTATGGCTACACCTTC. Translated, it gives CASSPGPGQGARGYGYTF.

This clonotype was detected only a few times. The rearrangement links TRBV2 to TRBJ1-1; D unresolved. V dropped 2 bases and J dropped 11 bases, with 9 bases sitting between them. The CDR3 loop spans 11 amino acids. Germline V gene lookup returns CDR1 SNHLY and CDR2 FYNNEI. The CDR3 reads CASSETFGAFF. The CDR3 nucleotides are TGTGCCAGCAGTGAAACATTTGGGGCTTTCTTT.

This chain uses TRBV5-4 with TRBJ2-7, with TRBD2 matching over 9 bases. V was clipped by 2 bases and J by 2 bases; unmatched bases: 14. The germline CDR1 and CDR2 sequences are SGHNT and YYREEE (reference sequence). This CDR3 region has 18 residues. The CDR3 is CASSFPGGKAGGPYEQYF. CDR3 bases: TGTGCCAGCAGCTTCCCCGGGGGGAAAGCGGGGGGACCCTACGAGCAGTACTTC.

This clonotype was recorded a few times. The chain is built from TRBV2 and TRBJ1-5; D gene ambiguous. CDR3 length: 15 residues. V lost 2 bases and J lost 1, with 9 bases in between. Germline CDR1 reads SNHLY; CDR2 reads FYNNEI. The chain's CDR3 is CASSEWVVSNQPQHF. CDR3 nucleotides: TGTGCCAGCAGTGAATGGGTCGTGAGCAATCAGCCCCAGCATTTT.

A few counts support this clonotype. The chain is built from TRBV6-1 and TRBJ2-3; D remains ambiguous. The CDR3 is 12 residues long. Germline V lookup: CDR1 MNHNS, CDR2 SASEGT. Trimming stripped 6 bases from V and 8 bases from J, with 12 bases between. The CDR3 loop is CASRASPGTQYF. CDR3 sequence (DNA): TGTGCCAGCAGAGCGTCCCCCGGTACGCAGTATTTT.

This clonotype has a handful of counts. This chain links TRBV12-3 or TRBV12-4 with TRBJ2-1; 15 bases map to TRBD2. This CDR3 is 15 amino acids long. V lost 6 bases and J lost 10; bases outside the gene matches: 7. The CDR3 DNA reads TGTGCCAGCAGCAGGACTAGCGGGAGGGCCGAAGAGCAGTTCTTC. Its translation: CASSRTSGRAEEQFF.

The rearrangement uses TRBV2 and TRBJ1-5, with D possibly TRBD1 on 5 matching bases. Trimming stripped 7 bases from V and 7 bases from J, with 14 bases between. The germline gives CDR1 SNHLY, CDR2 FYNNEI. This CDR3 is built from 13 residues. DNA of the CDR3: TGTGCCAGCATTGCTCAGGGAGGACAGCCCCAGCATTTT. Its translation is CASIAQGGQPQHF.

This clonotype was detected a few times. V usage is TRBV4-3 and J usage is TRBJ2-6; no firm D call. Per germline, CDR1 LGHNA and CDR2 YSLEER. V dropped 1 base and J dropped 2 bases, with 6 bases sitting between them. CDR3 length equals 15 residues. CDR3 DNA sequence: TGCGCCAGCAGCCAAGGGCAGGCTGGGGCCAACGTCCTGACTTTC. As protein: CASSQGQAGANVLTF.

This clonotype was seen a handful of times. CDR3 DNA: TGCAGTGCTCGGTCGAGACAGGGAAGCTCCTACGAGCAGTACTTC. Translated: CSARSRQGSSYEQYF. J is TRBJ2-7 and V is TRBV20-1; 7 positions agree with TRBD1. The CDR3 runs to 15 residues. V lost 5 bases, J lost 0 bases, and 10 bases stayed unmatched. Per the germline V gene, CDR1 is DFQATT and CDR2 is SNEGSKA (reference sequence).

This clonotype was observed once. The chain recombines TRBV15 with TRBJ2-5, with TRBD2 matching over 9 bases. V dropped 0 bases and J dropped 4; count of bases not matched to a gene: 9. The germline V gene has CDR1 LNHNV and CDR2 YYDKDF (reference sequence). CDR3 size: 17 residues. CDR3 in amino acids: CATSRDQVRAGGETQYF. In DNA form, the CDR3 reads TGTGCCACCAGCAGAGATCAGGTCCGAGCGGGAGGAGAGACCCAGTACTTC.

To note about this clonotype: One end of the junction is discordant with germline, which a read error may explain. V usage is TRBV2 and J usage is TRBJ2-7, with TRBD1 identical over 7 bases. Germline CDR1 is SNHLY and CDR2 is FYNNEI. This CDR3 is built from 11 residues. This CDR3 reads CASSETGTVDF. CDR3 coding DNA: TGTGCCAGCAGTGAAACCGGGACAGTGGACTTC.

This clonotype was detected only a few times. CDR3 sequence (DNA): TGTGCCACCAGCAGAGTGATAGGACAGAACTCTGGAAACACCATATATTTT. Its protein is CATSRVIGQNSGNTIYF. J is TRBJ1-3 and V is TRBV15, with D perhaps TRBD1 (6 bases). V lost 1 base and J lost 0, with 13 bases in between. Germline CDR1 and CDR2: LNHNV and YYDKDF (reference sequence). The CDR3 spans 17 residues.

The chain couples TRBV20-1 to TRBJ2-7; the D call may be TRBD1 or TRBD2 (5 bases each). V was trimmed by 4 bases and J by 3 bases, leaving 13 bases between them. The CDR3 has 13 residues. Per the germline V gene, CDR1 is DFQATT and CDR2 is SNEGSKA (reference sequence). CDR3 residues: CSAMGPILYEQYF. The CDR3 coding sequence is TGCAGTGCTATGGGACCGATTCTCTACGAGCAGTACTTC.

The chain links TRBV6-2 or TRBV6-3 to TRBJ2-3; a possible D gene is TRBD2 (5 bases). In germline, CDR1 is MNHEY, CDR2 SVGEGT. V was trimmed by 5 bases and J by 3 bases, leaving 15 bases between them. CDR3 size: 15 residues. CDR3 in amino acids: CASSPGPGSTDTQYF. The CDR3 DNA is TGTGCCAGCAGTCCCGGCCCGGGGAGTACAGATACGCAGTATTTT.

J is TRBJ1-1 and V is TRBV4-2; a possible D gene is TRBD1 (5 bases). Germline lookup yields CDR1 LGHNA and CDR2 YNFKEQ. Trimming pared 0 bases from V and 3 bases from J, leaving 20 bases between. This CDR3 has 18 residues. The CDR3 region is CASSQDRIRAGGYTEAFF. The DNA of the CDR3 is TGTGCCAGCAGCCAAGATCGGATAAGGGCCGGGGGGTACACTGAAGCTTTCTTT.

The rearrangement uses TRBV9 and TRBJ1-1; D is unresolved. The V end was cut by 0 bases, the J end by 0 bases, with 6 bases between. The CDR3 is made up of 14 amino acids. The V gene's germline CDR1 is SGDLS and CDR2 YYNGEE. The CDR3 DNA is TGTGCCAGCAGCGTAGAGGCGGTGAACACTGAAGCTTTCTTT. This sequence encodes CASSVEAVNTEAFF.

The table lists this clonotype with a few counts. The chain links TRBV19 to TRBJ1-5; D perhaps matches TRBD1 (5 bases). The CDR3 extends over 15 amino acids. The V gene's germline CDR1 is LNHDA and CDR2 SQIVND (reference sequence). Trimming removed 4 bases at V and 7 bases at J, with 17 bases between. CDR3 loop: CASSKSRQGVQPQHF. In DNA, the CDR3 is TGTGCCAGTAGTAAAAGTCGGCAGGGAGTCCAGCCCCAGCATTTT.